This T cell receptor beta chain was sequenced during a study of T cells in Graves' hyperthyroidism and ophthalmopathy. Authors of the study amplified TCR beta CDR3 regions from RNA transcripts. HTBI primers were employed in a first-round RT-PCR of the TCR CDR3. TCRdb reprocessed the multiplex PCR reads via MiXCR and lists one record per CDR3 protein. The table lists fewer than 850,000 distinct CDR3 sequences, about 18% of them singletons. This clonotype was recorded many times. Trimming removed 5 bases from V and 1 base from J; junction bases left unmatched: 10. CDR1 is MNHNS, CDR2 SASEGT, per germline. The CDR3 runs 16 residues.

Sequenced: blood. V gene TRBV6-1 combines with J gene TRBJ2-7; 8 bases map to TRBD2. The sequence came from a man aged 50-59 years with Graves' hyperthyroidism. The CDR3 sequence is CASSRGLAQLSYEQYF. The CDR3 nucleotides are TGTGCCAGCAGTAGAGGACTAGCTCAATTATCCTACGAGCAGTACTTC.